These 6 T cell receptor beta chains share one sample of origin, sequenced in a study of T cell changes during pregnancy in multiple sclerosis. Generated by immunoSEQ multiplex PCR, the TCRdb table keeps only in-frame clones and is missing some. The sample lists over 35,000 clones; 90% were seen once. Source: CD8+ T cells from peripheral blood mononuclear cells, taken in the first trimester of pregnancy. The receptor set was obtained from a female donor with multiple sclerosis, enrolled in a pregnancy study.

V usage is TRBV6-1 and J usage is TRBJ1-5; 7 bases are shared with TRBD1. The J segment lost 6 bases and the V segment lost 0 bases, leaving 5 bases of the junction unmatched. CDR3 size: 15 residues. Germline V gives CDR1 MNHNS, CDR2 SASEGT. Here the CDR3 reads CASSEASSGGQPQHF. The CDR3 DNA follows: TGTGCCAGCAGTGAAGCGAGTTCAGGGGGTCAGCCCCAGCATTTT.

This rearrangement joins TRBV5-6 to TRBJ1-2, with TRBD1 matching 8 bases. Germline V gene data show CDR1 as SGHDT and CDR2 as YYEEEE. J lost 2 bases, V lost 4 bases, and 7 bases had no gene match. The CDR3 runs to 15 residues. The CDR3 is CASSDGTGGNYGYTF. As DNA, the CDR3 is TGTGCCAGCAGCGATGGGACAGGAGGAAACTATGGCTACACCTTC. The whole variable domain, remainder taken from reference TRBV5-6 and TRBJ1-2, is DAGVTQSPTHLIKTRGQQVTLRCSPKSGHDTVSWYQQALGQGPQFIFQYYEEEERQRGNFPDRFSGHQFPNYSSELNVNALLLGDSALYLCASSDGTGGNYGYTFGSGTRLTVV.

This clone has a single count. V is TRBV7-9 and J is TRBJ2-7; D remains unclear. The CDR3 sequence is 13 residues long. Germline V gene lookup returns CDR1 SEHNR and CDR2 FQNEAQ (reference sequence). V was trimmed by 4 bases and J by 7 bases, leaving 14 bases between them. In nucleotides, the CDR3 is TGTGCCAGCAGCTCATCCGAACTGTATGAGCAGTACTTC. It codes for CASSSSELYEQYF.

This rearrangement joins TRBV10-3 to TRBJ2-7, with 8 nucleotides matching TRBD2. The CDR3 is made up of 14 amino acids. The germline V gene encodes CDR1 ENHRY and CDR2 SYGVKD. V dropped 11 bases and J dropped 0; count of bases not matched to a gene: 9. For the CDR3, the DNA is TGTGCCGTTTTTAGCGGGGAGAACTCCTACGAGCAGTACTTC. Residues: CAVFSGENSYEQYF.

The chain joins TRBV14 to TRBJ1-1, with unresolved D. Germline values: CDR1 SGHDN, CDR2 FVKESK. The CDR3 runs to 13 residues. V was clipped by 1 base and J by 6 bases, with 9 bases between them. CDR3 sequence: CASSQVTTPEAFF. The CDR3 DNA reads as TGTGCCAGCAGCCAAGTTACGACACCTGAAGCTTTCTTT.

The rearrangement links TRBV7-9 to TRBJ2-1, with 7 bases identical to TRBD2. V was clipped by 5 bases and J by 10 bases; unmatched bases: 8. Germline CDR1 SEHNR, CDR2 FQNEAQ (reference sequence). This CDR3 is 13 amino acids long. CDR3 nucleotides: TGTGCCAGCAGCCCAAGCGGGGCCAGGGAGCAGTTCTTC. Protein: CASSPSGAREQFF.